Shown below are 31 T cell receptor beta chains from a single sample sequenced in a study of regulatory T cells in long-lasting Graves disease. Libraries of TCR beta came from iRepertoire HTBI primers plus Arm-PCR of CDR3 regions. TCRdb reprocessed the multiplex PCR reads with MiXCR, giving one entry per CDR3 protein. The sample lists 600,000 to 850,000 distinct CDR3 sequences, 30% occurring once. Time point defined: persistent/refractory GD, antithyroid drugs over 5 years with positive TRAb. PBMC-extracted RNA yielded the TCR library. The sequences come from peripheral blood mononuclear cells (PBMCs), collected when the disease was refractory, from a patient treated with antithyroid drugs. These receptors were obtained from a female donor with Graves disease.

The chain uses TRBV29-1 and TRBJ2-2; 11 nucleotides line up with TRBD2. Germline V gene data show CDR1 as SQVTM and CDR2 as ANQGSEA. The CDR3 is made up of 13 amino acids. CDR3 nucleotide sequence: TGCAGTTCCGGGACTAGCGGCACCGGGGAGCTGTTTTTT. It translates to CSSGTSGTGELFF.

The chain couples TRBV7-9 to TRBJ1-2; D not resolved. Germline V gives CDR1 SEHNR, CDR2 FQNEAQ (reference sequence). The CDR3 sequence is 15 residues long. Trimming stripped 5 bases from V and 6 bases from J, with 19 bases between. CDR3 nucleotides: TGTGCCAGCAGCCCAACCCTTGAACCCGCTCATGGCTACACCTTC. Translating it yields CASSPTLEPAHGYTF.

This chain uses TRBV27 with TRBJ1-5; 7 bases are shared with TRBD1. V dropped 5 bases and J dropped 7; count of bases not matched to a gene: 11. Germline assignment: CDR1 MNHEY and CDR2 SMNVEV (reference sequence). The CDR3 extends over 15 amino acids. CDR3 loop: CASSLRQGQRQPQHF. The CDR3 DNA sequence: TGTGCCAGCAGTCTCCGACAGGGTCAGAGGCAGCCCCAGCATTTT.

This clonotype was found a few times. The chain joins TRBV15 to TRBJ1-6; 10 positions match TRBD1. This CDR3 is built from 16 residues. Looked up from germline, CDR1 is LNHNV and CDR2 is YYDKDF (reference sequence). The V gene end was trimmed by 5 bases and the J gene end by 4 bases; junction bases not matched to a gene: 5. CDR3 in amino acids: CATSPRGQGYNSPLHF. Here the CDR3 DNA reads TGTGCCACCAGCCCCCGGGGACAGGGGTATAATTCACCCCTCCACTTT.

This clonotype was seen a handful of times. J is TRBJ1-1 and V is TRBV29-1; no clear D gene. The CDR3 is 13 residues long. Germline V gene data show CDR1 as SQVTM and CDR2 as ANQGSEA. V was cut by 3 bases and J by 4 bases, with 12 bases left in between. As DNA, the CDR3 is TGCAGCGTTGATTCGAGGGCTGGCACTGAAGCTTTCTTT. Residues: CSVDSRAGTEAFF.

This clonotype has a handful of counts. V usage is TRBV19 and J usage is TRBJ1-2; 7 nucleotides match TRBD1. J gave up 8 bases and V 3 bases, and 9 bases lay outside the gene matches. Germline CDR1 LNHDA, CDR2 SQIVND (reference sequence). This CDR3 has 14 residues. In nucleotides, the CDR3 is TGTGCCAGTAGTATTCCGACAGGGATTGACGGCTACACCTTC. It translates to CASSIPTGIDGYTF.

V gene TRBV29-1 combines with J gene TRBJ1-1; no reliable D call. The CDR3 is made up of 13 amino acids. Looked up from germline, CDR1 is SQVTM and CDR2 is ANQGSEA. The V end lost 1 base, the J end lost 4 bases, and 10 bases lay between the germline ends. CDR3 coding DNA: TGCAGCGTTGAAGGGGGTTCTACCACTGAAGCTTTCTTT. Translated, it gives CSVEGGSTTEAFF.

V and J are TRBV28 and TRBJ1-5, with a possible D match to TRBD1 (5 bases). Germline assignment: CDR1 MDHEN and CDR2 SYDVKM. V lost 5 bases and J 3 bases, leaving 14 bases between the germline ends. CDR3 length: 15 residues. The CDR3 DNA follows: TGTGCCAGCAGTATCCCGGGAGGGACCAATCAGCCCCAGCATTTT. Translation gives CASSIPGGTNQPQHF. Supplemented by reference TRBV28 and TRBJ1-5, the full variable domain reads DVKVTQSSRYLVKRTGEKVFLECVQDMDHENMFWYRQDPGLGLRLIYFSYDVKMKEKGDIPEGYSVSREKKERFSLILESASTNQTSMYLCASSIPGGTNQPQHFGDGTRLSIL.

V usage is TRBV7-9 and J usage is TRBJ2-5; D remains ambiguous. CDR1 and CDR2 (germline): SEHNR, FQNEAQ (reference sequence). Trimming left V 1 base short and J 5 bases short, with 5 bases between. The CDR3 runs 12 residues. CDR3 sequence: CASSLEAETQYF. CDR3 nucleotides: TGTGCCAGCAGCTTAGAGGCGGAGACCCAGTACTTC.

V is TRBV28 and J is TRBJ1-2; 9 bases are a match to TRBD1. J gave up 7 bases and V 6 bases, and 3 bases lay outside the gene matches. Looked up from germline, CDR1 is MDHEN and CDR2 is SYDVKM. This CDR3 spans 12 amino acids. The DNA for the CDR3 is TGTGCCAGCAGGCCGACAGGGGGTGGCTACACCTTC. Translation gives CASRPTGGGYTF.

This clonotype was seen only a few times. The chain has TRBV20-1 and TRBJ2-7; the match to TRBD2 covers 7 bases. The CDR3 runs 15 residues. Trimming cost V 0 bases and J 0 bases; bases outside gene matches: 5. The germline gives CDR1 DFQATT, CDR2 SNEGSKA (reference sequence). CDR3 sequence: CSARDGRESSYEQYF. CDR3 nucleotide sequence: TGCAGTGCTAGAGATGGGCGGGAGAGCTCCTACGAGCAGTACTTC.

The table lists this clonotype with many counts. This CDR3 reads CASSLPRAANTEAFF. CDR3 DNA sequence: TGTGCCAGCAGCTTACCGAGGGCAGCGAACACTGAAGCTTTCTTT. The chain employs TRBV11-2 and TRBJ1-1; D is ambiguous. Germline V gene data show CDR1 as SGHAT and CDR2 as FQNNGV. The V end was cut by 2 bases, the J end by 1 base, with 11 bases between. CDR3 length: 15 amino acids.

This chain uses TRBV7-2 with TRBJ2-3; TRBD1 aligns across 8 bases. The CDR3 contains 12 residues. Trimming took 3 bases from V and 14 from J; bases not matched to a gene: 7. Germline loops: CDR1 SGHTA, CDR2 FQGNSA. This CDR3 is CASSLGTGRVYF. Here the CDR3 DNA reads TGTGCCAGCAGCTTGGGGACAGGTCGGGTGTATTTT.

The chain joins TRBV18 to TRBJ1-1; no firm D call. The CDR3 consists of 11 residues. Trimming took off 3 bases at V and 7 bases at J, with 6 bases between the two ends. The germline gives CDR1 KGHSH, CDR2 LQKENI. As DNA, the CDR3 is TGTGCCAGCTCACCGAGGGTTGAAGCTTTCTTT. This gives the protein CASSPRVEAFF.

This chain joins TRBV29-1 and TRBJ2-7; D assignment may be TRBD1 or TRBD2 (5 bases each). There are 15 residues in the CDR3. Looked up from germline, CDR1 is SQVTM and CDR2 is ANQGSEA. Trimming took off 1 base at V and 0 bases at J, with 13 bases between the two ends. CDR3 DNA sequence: TGCAGCGTTGAAGCGGTGAGGGGTAACTCCTACGAGCAGTACTTC. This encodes CSVEAVRGNSYEQYF.

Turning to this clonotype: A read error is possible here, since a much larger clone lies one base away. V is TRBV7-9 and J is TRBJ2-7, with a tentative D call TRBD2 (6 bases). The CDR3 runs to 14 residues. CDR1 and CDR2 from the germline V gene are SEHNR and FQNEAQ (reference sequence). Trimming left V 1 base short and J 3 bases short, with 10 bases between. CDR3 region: CASSLVAAGYEQYF. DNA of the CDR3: TGTGCCAGCAGCTTAGTAGCGGCAGGCTACGAGCAGTACTTC.

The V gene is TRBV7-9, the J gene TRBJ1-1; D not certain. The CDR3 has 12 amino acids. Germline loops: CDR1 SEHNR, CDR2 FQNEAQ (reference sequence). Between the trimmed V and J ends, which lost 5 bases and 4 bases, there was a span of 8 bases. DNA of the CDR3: TGTGCCAGCAGCGCGATCCTCACTGAAGCTTTCTTT. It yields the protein CASSAILTEAFF.

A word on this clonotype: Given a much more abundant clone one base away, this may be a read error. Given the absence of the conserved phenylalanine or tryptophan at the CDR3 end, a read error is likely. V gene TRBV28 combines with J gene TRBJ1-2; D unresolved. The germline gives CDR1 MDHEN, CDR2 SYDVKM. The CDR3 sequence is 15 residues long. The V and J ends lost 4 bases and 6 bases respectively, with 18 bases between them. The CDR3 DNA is TGTGCCAGCAGTTCCCCTGGAGGGCAGCTTAATGGCTACACCTCC. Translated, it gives CASSSPGGQLNGYTS.

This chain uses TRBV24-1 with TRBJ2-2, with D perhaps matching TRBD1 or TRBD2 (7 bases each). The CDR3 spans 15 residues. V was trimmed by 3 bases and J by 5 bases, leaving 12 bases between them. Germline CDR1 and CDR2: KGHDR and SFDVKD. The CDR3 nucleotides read TGTGCCACCAGTGATCGACAGGGAGGGACCGGGGAGCTGTTTTTT. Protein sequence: CATSDRQGGTGELFF.

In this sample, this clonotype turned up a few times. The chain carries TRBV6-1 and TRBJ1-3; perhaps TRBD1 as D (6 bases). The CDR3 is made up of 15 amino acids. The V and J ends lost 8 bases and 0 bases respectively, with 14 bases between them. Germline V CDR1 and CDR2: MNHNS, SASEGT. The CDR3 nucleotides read TGTGCCAGCGCGCGGACAGTCGACTCTGGAAACACCATATATTTT. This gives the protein CASARTVDSGNTIYF.

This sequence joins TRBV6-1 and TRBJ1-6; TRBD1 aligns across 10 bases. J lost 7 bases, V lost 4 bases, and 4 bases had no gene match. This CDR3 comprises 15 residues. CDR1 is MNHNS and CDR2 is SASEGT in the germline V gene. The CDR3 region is CASSGQGAQNSPLHF. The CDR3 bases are TGTGCCAGCAGTGGACAGGGGGCGCAGAATTCACCCCTCCACTTT.

The CDR3, as DNA: TGTGCCAGCAGCCCAGGGACTAACCCCCCCTACGAGCAGTACTTC. This gives the protein CASSPGTNPPYEQYF. The rearrangement uses TRBV5-5 and TRBJ2-7; 7 bases agree with TRBD2. CDR3 length: 15 amino acids. CDR1 SGHKS and CDR2 YYEKEE come from the germline V gene (reference sequence). J lost 2 bases, V lost 4 bases, and 9 bases had no gene match.

Here the CDR3 reads CASSGGQGIEWYSNQPQHF. In DNA, the CDR3 is TGTGCCAGCAGCGGGGGACAGGGGATTGAGTGGTATAGCAATCAGCCCCAGCATTTT. The chain has TRBV7-2 and TRBJ1-5; 10 positions match TRBD1. Germline V gene sequence: CDR1 SGHTA, CDR2 FQGNSA. The ends lost 5 bases at V and 0 bases at J; junction bases unmatched: 13. This CDR3 comprises 19 residues.

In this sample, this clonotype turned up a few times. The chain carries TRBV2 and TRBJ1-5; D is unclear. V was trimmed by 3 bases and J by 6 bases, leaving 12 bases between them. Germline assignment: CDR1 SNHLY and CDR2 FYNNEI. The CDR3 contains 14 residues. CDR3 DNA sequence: TGTGCCAGCAGTGAGGGGATGATCGGTCAGCCCCAGCATTTT. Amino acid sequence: CASSEGMIGQPQHF. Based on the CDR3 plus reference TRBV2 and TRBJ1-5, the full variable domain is EPEVTQTPSHQVTQMGQEVILRCVPISNHLYFYWYRQILGQKVEFLVSFYNNEISEKSEIFDDQFSVERPDGSNFTLKIRSTKLEDSAMYFCASSEGMIGQPQHFGDGTRLSIL.

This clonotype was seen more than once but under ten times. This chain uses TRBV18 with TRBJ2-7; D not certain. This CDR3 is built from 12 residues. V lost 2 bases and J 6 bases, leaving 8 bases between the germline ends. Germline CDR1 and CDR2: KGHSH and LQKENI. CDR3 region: CASSPKLSEQYF. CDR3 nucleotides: TGTGCCAGCTCACCAAAATTATCCGAGCAGTACTTC.

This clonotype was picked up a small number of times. CDR3 nucleotide sequence: TGTGCCAGCAGTTACTCGACCACAGAACCGAACACTGAAGCTTTCTTT. Residues: CASSYSTTEPNTEAFF. V usage is TRBV6-5 and J usage is TRBJ1-1; D is unresolved. Trimming cost V 0 bases and J 1 base, with 12 bases left between them. CDR3 length: 16 residues. Germline V lookup: CDR1 MNHEY, CDR2 SVGAGI.

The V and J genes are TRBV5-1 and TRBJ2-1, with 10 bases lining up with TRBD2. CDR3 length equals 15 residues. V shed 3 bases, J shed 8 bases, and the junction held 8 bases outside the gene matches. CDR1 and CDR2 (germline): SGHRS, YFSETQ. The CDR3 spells CASSSPLAGVHEQFF. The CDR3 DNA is TGCGCCAGCAGCTCGCCCCTAGCGGGAGTACATGAGCAGTTCTTC.

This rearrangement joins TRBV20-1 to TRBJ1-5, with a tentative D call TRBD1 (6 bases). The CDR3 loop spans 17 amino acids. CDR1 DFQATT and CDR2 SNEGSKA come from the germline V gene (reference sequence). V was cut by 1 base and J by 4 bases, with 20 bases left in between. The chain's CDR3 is CSARGLAGGKGNQPQHF. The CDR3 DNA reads TGCAGTGCTAGAGGTTTGGCGGGGGGCAAGGGGAATCAGCCCCAGCATTTT.

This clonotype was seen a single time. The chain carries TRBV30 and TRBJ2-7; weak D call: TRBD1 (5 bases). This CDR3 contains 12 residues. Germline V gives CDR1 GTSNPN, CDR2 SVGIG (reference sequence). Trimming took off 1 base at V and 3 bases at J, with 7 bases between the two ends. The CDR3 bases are TGTGCCTGGAGTGGGACATTCTACGAGCAGTACTTC. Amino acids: CAWSGTFYEQYF.

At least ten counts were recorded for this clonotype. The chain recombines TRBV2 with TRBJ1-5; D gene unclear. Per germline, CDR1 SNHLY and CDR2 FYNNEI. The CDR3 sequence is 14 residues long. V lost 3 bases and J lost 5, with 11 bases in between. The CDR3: CASSEIFPYQPQHF. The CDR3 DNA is TGTGCCAGCAGTGAGATCTTCCCGTATCAGCCCCAGCATTTT.

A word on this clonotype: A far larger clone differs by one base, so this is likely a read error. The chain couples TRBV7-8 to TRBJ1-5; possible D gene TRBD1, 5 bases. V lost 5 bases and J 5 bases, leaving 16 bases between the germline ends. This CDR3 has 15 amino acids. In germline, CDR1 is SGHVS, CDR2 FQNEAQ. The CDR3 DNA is TGTGCCAGCAGCCGCCGGGCAGGGACCGATCAGCCCCAGCATTTT. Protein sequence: CASSRRAGTDQPQHF. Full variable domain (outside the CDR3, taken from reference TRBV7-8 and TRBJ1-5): GAGVSQSPRYKVAKRGQDVALRCDPISGHVSLFWYQQALGQGPEFLTYFQNEAQLDKSGLPSDRFFAERPEGSVSTLKIQRTQQEDSAVYLCASSRRAGTDQPQHFGDGTRLSIL.